Listed below are T cell receptor beta chains from one sample, sequenced in a study of spatial heterogeneity in lung cancer. TCRdb re-derived calls from the 5' RACE reads in MiXCR, one entry per CDR3 protein. Of roughly 20,000 distinct CDR3 sequences in the sample, 4% to 5.5% were seen once. The specimen comprised lung tumor tissue, sampled at surgery. Receptors were obtained from a male donor with early-stage non-small cell lung cancer. CDR3s include the opening cysteine and the closing phenylalanine or tryptophan. The order of the fields is CDR3 protein, CDR3 DNA, D gene, clone size, J gene, V gene. D genes are given only for firm matches. Expanded clones are given a class, and other clones once, few, many or no size at all.

CASSQDWDTQYF | TGTGCCAGCAGCCAAGATTGGGATACGCAGTATTTT | NA | medium-sized | TRBJ2-3 | TRBV14
CASSPTRANTEAFF | TGTGCCAGCAGCCCCACTCGGGCTAACACTGAAGCTTTCTTT | NA | many | TRBJ1-1 | TRBV7-2
CASARRATGANVLTF | TGTGCCAGCGCAAGGAGGGCTACTGGGGCCAACGTCCTGACTTTC | NA | NA | TRBJ2-6 | TRBV28
CASSPRGVTDTQYF | TGTGCCAGCAGCCCCCGCGGGGTCACAGATACGCAGTATTTT | NA | many | TRBJ2-3 | TRBV6-5
CASSYSSGGGSPLHF | TGTGCCAGCAGTTACTCGTCAGGGGGTGGATCACCCCTCCACTTT | TRBD1 | many | TRBJ1-6 | TRBV6-5
CATSDHTRAGAGEQFF | TGTGCCACCAGTGACCATACTAGAGCGGGAGCGGGTGAGCAGTTCTTC | TRBD2 | many | TRBJ2-1 | TRBV24-1
CASSRDSQNSPLHF | TGTGCCAGCAGTCGGGACAGCCAAAATTCACCCCTCCACTTT | TRBD1 | many | TRBJ1-6 | TRBV12-3/TRBV12-4
CASSQSRGNTGELFF | TGTGCCAGCAGCCAAAGTAGGGGGAACACCGGGGAGCTGTTTTTT | NA | many | TRBJ2-2 | TRBV3-1
CASSEGDSDTGELFF | TGTGCCAGCAGTGAAGGCGACTCTGACACCGGGGAGCTGTTTTTT | NA | many | TRBJ2-2 | TRBV25-1
CSASGTPSYEQYF | TGCAGTGCTAGCGGGACGCCCTCCTACGAGCAGTACTTC | NA | few | TRBJ2-7 | TRBV20-1
CSVRSRGRENTEAFF | TGCAGCGTCCGCTCCCGAGGCAGGGAGAACACTGAAGCTTTCTTT | NA | many | TRBJ1-1 | TRBV29-1
CASSLQTGGNEQFF | TGCGCCAGCAGCTTGCAAACAGGGGGCAATGAGCAGTTCTTC | TRBD1 | NA | TRBJ2-1 | TRBV5-1
CASSLEGYSNQPQHF | TGTGCCAGCAGCTTAGAAGGTTATAGCAATCAGCCCCAGCATTTT | NA | many | TRBJ1-5 | TRBV11-2
CASSLQGDETQYF | TGCGCCAGCAGCTTACAGGGGGACGAGACCCAGTACTTC | TRBD1 | many | TRBJ2-5 | TRBV5-1
CASNLHNYGYTF | TGTGCCAGCAACCTCCATAACTATGGCTACACCTTC | NA | many | TRBJ1-2 | TRBV9
CASINTGGSRAFF | TGTGCCAGCATTAATACAGGGGGCTCAAGGGCTTTCTTT | TRBD1 | NA | TRBJ1-1 | TRBV6-1
CASSYSPDSLYEQYF | TGTGCCAGCAGTTACTCCCCGGACAGTCTCTACGAGCAGTACTTC | NA | many | TRBJ2-7 | TRBV6-5
CASRDRTGFNNEQFF | TGTGCCAGCAGAGACCGGACAGGGTTCAACAATGAGCAGTTCTTC | TRBD1 | many | TRBJ2-1 | TRBV6-6
CATSGNYNSPLHF | TGTGCCACCAGCGGCAACTATAATTCACCCCTCCACTTT | NA | many | TRBJ1-6 | TRBV15
CARRLSGGYTF | TGTGCCAGGAGGCTCTCCGGGGGCTACACCTTC | NA | medium-sized | TRBJ1-2 | TRBV6-5
CATSREGLGQPQHF | TGTGCCACCAGCAGAGAGGGTCTGGGGCAGCCCCAGCATTTT | NA | many | TRBJ1-5 | TRBV15
CASSLSGTGIMPQHF | TGTGCCAGCAGCTTATCCGGGACAGGGATTATGCCCCAGCATTTT | TRBD1 | many | TRBJ1-5 | TRBV5-6
CASSSGDTPNEQFF | TGCGCCAGCAGCTCGGGGGACACTCCCAATGAGCAGTTCTTC | NA | many | TRBJ2-1 | TRBV5-1
CASRVEGAGTGELFF | TGCGCCAGCAGAGTAGAGGGGGCGGGCACCGGGGAGCTGTTTTTT | TRBD1 | many | TRBJ2-2 | TRBV5-1
CASTLIGTAEETQYF | TGTGCCAGCACGCTAATTGGGACAGCTGAAGAGACCCAGTACTTC | TRBD1 | many | TRBJ2-5 | TRBV7-2
CASSSRRQGGRQPQHF | TGTGCCAGCAGCTCCAGGAGACAGGGCGGCAGGCAGCCCCAGCATTTT | TRBD1 | NA | TRBJ1-5 | TRBV28
CASSLRAGAGETRYF | TGTGCCAGCAGCTTAAGGGCAGGGGCCGGGGAGACCCGGTACTTC | NA | NA | TRBJ2-5 | TRBV7-8
CASSVYRGSYEQYF | TGTGCCAGCAGCGTATACAGGGGTTCCTACGAGCAGTACTTC | TRBD1 | many | TRBJ2-7 | TRBV3-1